The 27 T cell receptor beta chains below come from one sample, sequenced in a study of shared clonotypes between healthy human individuals. Profiled with immunoSEQ multiplex PCR; TCRdb holds only in-frame clones, not every one. The table lists over 2 million clones, less than 95% of them singletons, with approximately 1.2% in the top ten. Only CD45RO-negative cells positively selected for CCR7 counted as naive CD8 cells, so terminally differentiated effector memory CD45RA+ cells were excluded. Sequenced: naive CD8+ T cells sorted from blood. These receptor sequences come from a man aged 18 to 29 in good health.

In regard to this clone: Other nucleotide sequences from this sample produce the same CDR3. V and J are TRBV27 and TRBJ2-7, with 7 bases that match TRBD2. Germline V gene lookup returns CDR1 MNHEY and CDR2 SMNVEV (reference sequence). The J segment lost 3 bases and the V segment lost 1 base, leaving 3 bases of the junction unmatched. The CDR3 contains 14 residues. CDR3 protein: CASSLYSGGYEQYF. In DNA, the CDR3 is TGTGCCAGCAGTTTATATTCGGGGGGCTACGAGCAGTACTTC.

The chain couples TRBV4-1 to TRBJ2-7, with D possibly being TRBD1 or TRBD2 (5 bases each). The V gene's germline CDR1 is MGHRA and CDR2 YSYEKL. The CDR3 consists of 19 residues. Deletions cut 0 bases from V and 2 bases from J, with 23 bases between. DNA of the CDR3: TGCGCCAGCAGCCAAGATCCTAATACGGGGCCAGGCTTGACCTACGAGCAGTACTTC. It is translated as CASSQDPNTGPGLTYEQYF.

The rearrangement links TRBV7-8 to TRBJ2-5; D remains unclear. Germline CDR1 and CDR2: SGHVS and FQNEAQ. This CDR3 is built from 15 residues. Trimming cost V 5 bases and J 5 bases, with 18 bases left between them. The CDR3 DNA reads as TGTGCCAGCAGCCTGGACCCGAAAGAAGGGGAGACCCAGTACTTC. Its translation: CASSLDPKEGETQYF.

The J gene is TRBJ1-1, the V gene TRBV29-1, with D possibly TRBD1 on 5 matching bases. CDR3 length: 13 amino acids. Germline V lookup: CDR1 SQVTM, CDR2 ANQGSEA. Trimming took off 6 bases at V and 3 bases at J, with 14 bases between the two ends. CDR3 nucleotides: TGCAGCGTCGCGGGACGGGAAGACACTGAAGCTTTCTTT. The encoded protein is CSVAGREDTEAFF.

This clone was counted once. The sample carries other DNA sequences with the same CDR3. The chain is built from TRBV27 and TRBJ1-1; D unresolved. Trimming pared 3 bases from V and 0 bases from J, leaving 8 bases between. Germline assignment: CDR1 MNHEY and CDR2 SMNVEV (reference sequence). There are 14 residues in the CDR3. The CDR3 protein is CASSLQGMNTEAFF. The CDR3, as DNA: TGTGCCAGCAGTTTGCAAGGAATGAACACTGAAGCTTTCTTT.

This chain links TRBV5-3 with TRBJ1-6; weak D call: TRBD1 (5 bases). TRBV5-3 is designated an ORF whose function remains uncertain. The germline V and J ends were trimmed by 1 base and 9 bases, with 14 bases remaining between them. The CDR3 extends over 15 amino acids. CDR3 nucleotides: TGTGCCAGAAGCTTGAAGGGGAACGAGATTTCACCCCTCCACTTT. Protein: CARSLKGNEISPLHF.

This chain links TRBV4-2 with TRBJ1-1; D not resolved. The CDR3 totals 12 residues. The V gene lost 5 bases and the J gene lost 4 bases, with 8 bases spanning the gap. Germline CDR1 LGHNA, CDR2 YNFKEQ. DNA for the CDR3: TGTGCCAGCAGCTGGAGTGGCACTGAAGCTTTCTTT. Its translation: CASSWSGTEAFF.

V usage is TRBV11-2 and J usage is TRBJ2-7; D may correspond to TRBD1 or TRBD2 (5 bases each). Germline V gene sequence: CDR1 SGHAT, CDR2 FQNNGV. This CDR3 comprises 15 residues. The V end was cut by 5 bases, the J end by 3 bases, with 17 bases between. The CDR3 region has the DNA TGTGCCAGCAGCCTCATAGGGGAGCGAGGCTACGAGCAGTACTTC. As protein: CASSLIGERGYEQYF.

J is TRBJ2-3 and V is TRBV19; 14 nucleotides line up with TRBD2. The CDR3 consists of 18 residues. The V and J ends lost 5 bases and 2 bases, in that order; junction bases with no gene match: 9. Germline CDR1 is LNHDA and CDR2 is SQIVND (reference sequence). CDR3 sequence (DNA): TGTGCCAGTAGTGAGGGACTAGCGGGGGATACTCTCACAGATACGCAGTATTTT. This codes for CASSEGLAGDTLTDTQYF.

The rearrangement joins TRBV18 to TRBJ1-1, with 10 bases aligning to TRBD1. CDR1 is KGHSH and CDR2 is LQKENI in the germline V gene. The CDR3 spans 14 residues. J lost 5 bases, V lost 4 bases, and 4 bases had no gene match. The CDR3: CASSLGTGATEAFF. In DNA, the CDR3 is TGTGCCAGCTCACTTGGGACAGGGGCAACTGAAGCTTTCTTT.

Of note for this clone: Other nucleotide sequences from this sample produce the same CDR3. The chain combines TRBV2 with TRBJ1-2; D gene unclear. This CDR3 is 12 amino acids long. Germline V CDR1 and CDR2: SNHLY, FYNNEI. V was clipped by 3 bases and J by 8 bases, with 10 bases between them. As DNA, the CDR3 is TGTGCCAGCAGTGACGGTGGCCTGGGCTACACCTTC. It is translated as CASSDGGLGYTF. The full variable domain, rest sourced from reference TRBV2 and TRBJ1-2, is EPEVTQTPSHQVTQMGQEVILRCVPISNHLYFYWYRQILGQKVEFLVSFYNNEISEKSEIFDDQFSVERPDGSNFTLKIRSTKLEDSAMYFCASSDGGLGYTFGSGTRLTVV.

The chain links TRBV6-6 to TRBJ2-3; D gene ambiguous. From germline, CDR1 is MNHNY and CDR2 SVGAGI (reference sequence). V lost 8 bases and J lost 5, with 2 bases in between. This CDR3 spans 9 amino acids. The CDR3 nucleotides are TGTGCCAGCGGAGATACGCAGTATTTT. Translation: CASGDTQYF.

This sequence joins TRBV29-1 and TRBJ2-3; 9 bases align to TRBD2. Germline V gene lookup returns CDR1 SQVTM and CDR2 ANQGSEA. V trimming: 4 bases; J trimming: 3 bases; junction bases outside the gene matches: 5. The CDR3 covers 14 residues. DNA for the CDR3: TGCAGCGTTGCGTCTAGCGGGGTAACAGATACGCAGTATTTT. This sequence encodes CSVASSGVTDTQYF.

This clone was picked up one time. The CDR3 DNA is TGTGCCAGCAGCCCCTACCGTATTAGCTACGAGCAGTACTTC. The encoded protein is CASSPYRISYEQYF. The chain employs TRBV13 and TRBJ2-7, with unresolved D. The CDR3 loop spans 14 amino acids. Between the trimmed V and J ends, which lost 5 bases and 3 bases, there was a span of 14 bases. The germline V gene has CDR1 PRHDT and CDR2 FYEKMQ (reference sequence).

The CDR3 nucleotides are TGTGCCAGCAGTCCCGGGGGGGGGACCCTTACCTACGAGCAGTACTTC. The encoded protein is CASSPGGGTLTYEQYF. The chain has TRBV7-2 and TRBJ2-7; 8 nucleotides line up with TRBD2. The germline V gene has CDR1 SGHTA and CDR2 FQGNSA. There are 16 residues in the CDR3. Unmatched junction bases numbered 12, after V lost 6 bases and J lost 2 bases.

The chain couples TRBV27 to TRBJ2-3; D not resolved. The CDR3 sequence is 11 residues long. Germline lookup yields CDR1 MNHEY and CDR2 SMNVEV (reference sequence). The CDR3 reads CATQWADTQYF. The DNA for the CDR3 is TGTGCGACTCAATGGGCAGATACGCAGTATTTT.

The chain has TRBV7-9 and TRBJ1-4; D is uncertain. Per germline, CDR1 SEHNR and CDR2 FQNEAQ (reference sequence). Trimming shortened V by 3 bases and J by 8 bases, and 7 bases separated the two germline ends. This CDR3 contains 12 residues. DNA for the CDR3: TGTGCCAGCAGCTTTGCCTCAGAAAAACTGTTTTTT. Its protein product is CASSFASEKLFF.

This chain uses TRBV6-5 with TRBJ1-1; the match to TRBD1 covers 8 bases. The CDR3 totals 12 residues. V was clipped by 4 bases and J by 6 bases; unmatched bases: 1. Germline V lookup: CDR1 MNHEY, CDR2 SVGAGI. CDR3 loop: CASSSTGAEAFF. The CDR3 coding sequence is TGTGCCAGCAGTTCGACAGGGGCTGAAGCTTTCTTT.

This clone occurred once. J is TRBJ2-7 and V is TRBV5-4, with D tentatively TRBD1 or TRBD2 (5 bases each). Germline lookup yields CDR1 SGHNT and CDR2 YYREEE (reference sequence). CDR3 length equals 15 residues. The V and J ends lost 4 bases and 0 bases respectively, with 14 bases between them. CDR3 coding DNA: TGTGCCAGCAGCCGGGGAAAGGGACGCTCCTACGAGCAGTACTTC. Translated: CASSRGKGRSYEQYF.

The chain couples TRBV19 to TRBJ2-7; weak D call: TRBD2 (5 bases). Germline values: CDR1 LNHDA, CDR2 SQIVND (reference sequence). This CDR3 has 13 amino acids. Trimming shortened V by 5 bases and J by 4 bases, and 12 bases separated the two germline ends. DNA of the CDR3: TGTGCCAGTAGTTTTGTCGGGGATTACGAGCAGTACTTC. Its protein is CASSFVGDYEQYF.

This chain uses TRBV19 with TRBJ1-1, with D tentatively TRBD1 (6 bases). CDR3 size: 18 residues. Trimming stripped 7 bases from V and 0 bases from J, with 24 bases between. Germline lookup yields CDR1 LNHDA and CDR2 SQIVND (reference sequence). The CDR3 DNA reads as TGTGCCAGTACCGATATGGGGGTTTGGGGGGCGATGAACACTGAAGCTTTCTTT. It codes for CASTDMGVWGAMNTEAFF.

V usage is TRBV11-2 and J usage is TRBJ2-7; D not resolved. The CDR3 length is 15 residues. Germline assignment: CDR1 SGHAT and CDR2 FQNNGV. V dropped 3 bases and J dropped 0 bases, with 12 bases sitting between them. The CDR3 is CASSLARYSSYEQYF. CDR3 coding DNA: TGTGCCAGCAGCTTGGCCAGATACTCCTCCTACGAGCAGTACTTC.

This clone was observed once. V and J are TRBV18 and TRBJ2-2, with TRBD1 as a possible D gene (5 bases). V was cut by 4 bases and J by 4 bases, with 13 bases left in between. The CDR3 length is 15 residues. The germline V gene has CDR1 KGHSH and CDR2 LQKENI. The CDR3 reads CASSQGPPGTGELFF. The CDR3 DNA follows: TGTGCCAGCTCACAGGGGCCCCCGGGCACCGGGGAGCTGTTTTTT.

Regarding this clone: The same CDR3 arises from other DNA sequences in this sample as well. CDR3 region: CASSEQGSSYEQYF. The CDR3 nucleotides are TGTGCCAGCAGTGAGCAGGGTAGCTCCTACGAGCAGTACTTC. The V call is TRBV2, the J call TRBJ2-7; D perhaps matches TRBD1 (5 bases). Trimming took 3 bases from V and 0 from J, leaving 9 bases between them. CDR3 length: 14 residues. The V gene's germline CDR1 is SNHLY and CDR2 FYNNEI.

The chain combines TRBV7-9 with TRBJ1-1, with D perhaps matching TRBD1 (6 bases). The CDR3 runs 15 residues. CDR1 is SEHNR and CDR2 is FQNEAQ in the germline V gene (reference sequence). V was clipped by 5 bases and J by 0 bases, with 13 bases between them. CDR3 in DNA: TGTGCCAGCAGCCCCGGGGAGGGGGTGAACACTGAAGCTTTCTTT. It translates to CASSPGEGVNTEAFF.

V is TRBV2 and J is TRBJ2-1; 13 bases are a match to TRBD2. The CDR3 has 17 amino acids. CDR1 SNHLY and CDR2 FYNNEI come from the germline V gene. V lost 4 bases and J lost 4; bases outside the gene matches: 7. CDR3 sequence: CASSGATSGGRYNEQFF. Written as DNA, the CDR3 is TGTGCCAGCAGTGGGGCGACTAGCGGGGGGCGGTACAATGAGCAGTTCTTC. Using reference TRBV2 and TRBJ2-1 for the parts outside the CDR3, the full variable domain is EPEVTQTPSHQVTQMGQEVILRCVPISNHLYFYWYRQILGQKVEFLVSFYNNEISEKSEIFDDQFSVERPDGSNFTLKIRSTKLEDSAMYFCASSGATSGGRYNEQFFGPGTRLTVL.

This chain joins TRBV4-1 and TRBJ2-7; weak D call: TRBD1 (5 bases). Germline lookup yields CDR1 MGHRA and CDR2 YSYEKL. CDR3 length: 15 residues. V lost 4 bases and J lost 1, with 14 bases in between. This CDR3 reads CASSRPGPGSYEQYF. DNA of the CDR3: TGCGCCAGCAGCCGGCCAGGGCCCGGGTCCTACGAGCAGTACTTC.